The 12 T cell receptor beta chains presented below share a single source sample, sequenced in a study of cytomegalovirus exposure and HLA in healthy donors. PCR primers comprised 60 Vbeta and 13 Jbeta primers. Generated by immunoSEQ multiplex PCR, the TCRdb table keeps only in-frame clones and is missing some. The sample has some 150,000 clones; about 74% are singletons. The sample consisted of PBMCs. These receptors all stem from a middle-aged woman in good health and CMV-seronegative.

The gene calls are TRBV30 and TRBJ2-5; the match to TRBD1 covers 7 bases. V lost 0 bases to trimming and J lost 4 bases; unmatched junction nucleotides: 5. The V gene's germline CDR1 is GTSNPN and CDR2 SVGIG (reference sequence). The CDR3 runs 14 residues. CDR3 loop: CAWSVKGGIETQYF. For the CDR3, the DNA is TGTGCCTGGAGTGTTAAAGGGGGCATAGAGACCCAGTACTTC.

V is TRBV6-1 and J is TRBJ1-3, with TRBD1 matching over 8 bases. V was pared by 5 bases and J by 5 bases, with 8 bases of the junction left unmatched. This CDR3 has 15 amino acids. Germline CDR1 and CDR2: MNHNS and SASEGT. The CDR3 DNA reads as TGTGCCAGCAGTCCAAACAGGGGGGACAGAAACACCATATATTTT. It translates to CASSPNRGDRNTIYF.

A few counts support this clone. This rearrangement joins TRBV10-1 to TRBJ1-4, with 8 bases fitting TRBD1. Germline CDR1 WNHNN, CDR2 SYGVQD (reference sequence). J lost 10 bases, V lost 10 bases, and 11 bases had no gene match. The CDR3 length is 13 residues. The CDR3, as DNA: TGCGCCACTACGGACAGGGACAGTGGAAAACTGTTTTTT. Translation gives CATTDRDSGKLFF.

The chain recombines TRBV2 with TRBJ1-2; D call uncertain. Germline V gene sequence: CDR1 SNHLY, CDR2 FYNNEI. V lost 0 bases and J lost 4, with 15 bases in between. This CDR3 comprises 16 residues. The CDR3: CASSEASWRRGYGYTF. DNA of the CDR3: TGTGCCAGCAGTGAAGCTTCATGGCGGCGGGGCTATGGCTACACCTTC.

V usage is TRBV5-1 and J usage is TRBJ1-2; tentatively, D is TRBD1 (6 bases). The CDR3 sequence is 14 residues long. Germline V gene data show CDR1 as SGHRS and CDR2 as YFSETQ. Trimming took 6 bases from V and 7 from J, leaving 19 bases between them. This chain's CDR3 is CASNVMGASGGYTF. The DNA for the CDR3 is TGCGCCAGCAACGTTATGGGGGCGTCGGGTGGCTACACCTTC.

J is TRBJ2-3 and V is TRBV5-1, with a weak D call TRBD2 (7 bases). Trimming left V 4 bases short and J 2 bases short, with 20 bases between. Germline values: CDR1 SGHRS, CDR2 YFSETQ. CDR3 length: 17 residues. The CDR3 coding sequence is TGCGCCAGCAGCCGCTGGGGAGGGGGATCCTCCACAGATACGCAGTATTTT. Amino acids: CASSRWGGGSSTDTQYF.

V usage is TRBV11-2 and J usage is TRBJ2-5, with D possibly matching TRBD2 (5 bases). CDR1 SGHAT and CDR2 FQNNGV come from the germline V gene. The CDR3 contains 16 residues. With 5 bases removed from V and 0 bases from J, the gap between germline ends came to 16 bases. The CDR3 sequence: CASSTGTERNQETQYF. The CDR3 DNA reads TGTGCCAGCAGCACCGGCACGGAGCGGAACCAAGAGACCCAGTACTTC.

The chain has TRBV27 and TRBJ2-3; D not resolved. Germline lookup yields CDR1 MNHEY and CDR2 SMNVEV (reference sequence). Trimming cost V 0 bases and J 8 bases, with 6 bases left between them. The CDR3 consists of 12 residues. Here the CDR3 DNA reads TGTGCCAGCAGTTTATCTGGGCGTACGCAGTATTTT. Its translation is CASSLSGRTQYF.

In this sample, this clone turned up once. The chain combines TRBV6-5 with TRBJ1-1, with D uncertain. This CDR3 contains 13 residues. With 5 bases removed from V and 0 bases from J, the gap between germline ends came to 7 bases. Germline CDR1 is MNHEY and CDR2 is SVGAGI. The CDR3 DNA reads TGTGCCAGCAGTGAACTGATGAACACTGAAGCTTTCTTT. It specifies CASSELMNTEAFF.

Of note for this clone: Other DNA sequences from this sample encode an identical CDR3 as well. This chain connects TRBV19 to TRBJ2-7; 7 nucleotides line up with TRBD2. Germline V gene sequence: CDR1 LNHDA, CDR2 SQIVND (reference sequence). The CDR3 has 14 amino acids. With 3 bases clipped from V and 0 bases from J, the junction kept 2 bases outside the gene matches. The CDR3 nucleotides read TGTGCCAGTAGTATTAGCGGGTCCTCCTACGAGCAGTACTTC. It specifies CASSISGSSYEQYF. Using reference TRBV19 and TRBJ2-7 for the parts outside the CDR3, the full variable domain is DGGITQSPKYLFRKEGQNVTLSCEQNLNHDAMYWYRQDPGQGLRLIYYSQIVNDFQKGDIAEGYSVSREKKESFPLTVTSAQKNPTAFYLCASSISGSSYEQYFGPGTRLTVT.

This chain joins TRBV29-1 and TRBJ2-5; D not resolved. In germline, CDR1 is SQVTM, CDR2 ANQGSEA. There are 12 residues in the CDR3. Trimming left V 4 bases short and J 4 bases short, with 10 bases between. The CDR3 nucleotides are TGCAGCGTTGTGCGGCGTCCAGAGACCCAGTACTTC. Protein product: CSVVRRPETQYF.

The CDR3 nucleotides are TGTGCCAGTAGTATGGGATTCGGACAGGTTCCAACCTACGAGCAGTACTTC. Encoded protein: CASSMGFGQVPTYEQYF. This chain connects TRBV19 to TRBJ2-7; 7 bases line up with TRBD1. Trimming took 3 bases from V and 2 from J; bases not matched to a gene: 13. Germline assignment: CDR1 LNHDA and CDR2 SQIVND (reference sequence). This CDR3 spans 17 amino acids.